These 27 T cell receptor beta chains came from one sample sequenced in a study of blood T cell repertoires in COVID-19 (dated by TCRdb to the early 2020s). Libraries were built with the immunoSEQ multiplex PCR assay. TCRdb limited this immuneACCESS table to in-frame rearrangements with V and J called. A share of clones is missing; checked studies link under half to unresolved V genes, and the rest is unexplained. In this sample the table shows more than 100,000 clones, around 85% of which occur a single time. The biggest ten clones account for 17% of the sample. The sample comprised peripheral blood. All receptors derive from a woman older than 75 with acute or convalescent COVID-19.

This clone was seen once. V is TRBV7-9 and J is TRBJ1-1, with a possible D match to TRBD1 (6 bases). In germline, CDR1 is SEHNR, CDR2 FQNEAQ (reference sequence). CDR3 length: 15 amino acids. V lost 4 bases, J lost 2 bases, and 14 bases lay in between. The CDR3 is CASSSTGTKNTEAFF. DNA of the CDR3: TGTGCCAGCAGCTCCACCGGGACAAAAAACACTGAAGCTTTCTTT.

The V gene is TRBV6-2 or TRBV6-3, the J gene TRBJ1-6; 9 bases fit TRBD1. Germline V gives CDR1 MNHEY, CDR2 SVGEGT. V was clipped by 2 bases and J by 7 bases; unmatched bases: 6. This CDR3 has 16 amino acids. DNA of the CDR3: TGTGCCAGCAGTTACCCGCCAGGGACAGGGAATTCACCCCTCCACTTT. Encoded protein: CASSYPPGTGNSPLHF.

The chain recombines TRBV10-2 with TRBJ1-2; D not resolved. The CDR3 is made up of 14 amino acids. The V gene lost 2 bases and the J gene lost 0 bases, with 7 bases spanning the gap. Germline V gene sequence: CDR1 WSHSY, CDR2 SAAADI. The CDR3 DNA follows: TGCGCCAGCAGTGAGAACCAGGCTAACTATGGCTACACCTTC. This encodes CASSENQANYGYTF.

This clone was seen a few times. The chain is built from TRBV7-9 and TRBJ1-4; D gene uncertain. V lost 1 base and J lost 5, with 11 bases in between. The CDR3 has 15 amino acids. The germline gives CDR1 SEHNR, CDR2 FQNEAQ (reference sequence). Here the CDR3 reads CASSLGWPMNEKLFF. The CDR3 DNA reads TGTGCCAGCAGCTTAGGTTGGCCGATGAATGAAAAACTGTTTTTT.

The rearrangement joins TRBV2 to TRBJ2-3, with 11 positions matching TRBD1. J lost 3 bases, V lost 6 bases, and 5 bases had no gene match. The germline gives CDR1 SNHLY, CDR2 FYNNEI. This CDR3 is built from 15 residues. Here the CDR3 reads CASRRTGGATDTQYF. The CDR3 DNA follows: TGTGCCAGCAGAAGGACAGGGGGCGCGACAGATACGCAGTATTTT. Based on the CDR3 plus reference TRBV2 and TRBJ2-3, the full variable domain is EPEVTQTPSHQVTQMGQEVILRCVPISNHLYFYWYRQILGQKVEFLVSFYNNEISEKSEIFDDQFSVERPDGSNFTLKIRSTKLEDSAMYFCASRRTGGATDTQYFGPGTRLTVL.

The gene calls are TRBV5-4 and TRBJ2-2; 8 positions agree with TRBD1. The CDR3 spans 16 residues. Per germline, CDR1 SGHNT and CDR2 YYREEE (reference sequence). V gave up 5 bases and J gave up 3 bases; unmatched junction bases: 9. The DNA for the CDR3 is TGTGCCAGCAGAAGCTCCAGGGGGCAATACACCGGGGAGCTGTTTTTT. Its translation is CASRSSRGQYTGELFF. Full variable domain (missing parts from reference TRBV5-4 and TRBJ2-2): ETGVTQSPTHLIKTRGQQVTLRCSSQSGHNTVSWYQQALGQGPQFIFQYYREEENGRGNFPPRFSGLQFPNYSSELNVNALELDDSALYLCASRSSRGQYTGELFFGEGSRLTVL.

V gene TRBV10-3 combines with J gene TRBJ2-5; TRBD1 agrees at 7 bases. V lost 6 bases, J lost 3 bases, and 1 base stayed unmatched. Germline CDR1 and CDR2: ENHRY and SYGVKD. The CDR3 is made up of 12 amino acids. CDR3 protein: CAIRGTEETQYF. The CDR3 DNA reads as TGTGCCATCAGGGGGACAGAAGAGACCCAGTACTTC.

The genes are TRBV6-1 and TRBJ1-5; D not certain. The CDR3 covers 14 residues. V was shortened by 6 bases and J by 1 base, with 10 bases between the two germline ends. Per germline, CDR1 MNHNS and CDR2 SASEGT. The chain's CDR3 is CASSLSGSNQPQHF. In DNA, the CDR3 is TGTGCCAGCAGCCTGTCGGGGAGCAATCAGCCCCAGCATTTT.

The CDR3, as DNA: TGTGCCAGCAGCCCCACAGATTACGAGCAGTACTTC. This codes for CASSPTDYEQYF. This chain links TRBV7-9 with TRBJ2-7; D is undetermined. V shed 5 bases and J shed 4 bases, with 9 bases lying between them. This CDR3 region has 12 residues. CDR1 and CDR2 (germline): SEHNR, FQNEAQ (reference sequence).

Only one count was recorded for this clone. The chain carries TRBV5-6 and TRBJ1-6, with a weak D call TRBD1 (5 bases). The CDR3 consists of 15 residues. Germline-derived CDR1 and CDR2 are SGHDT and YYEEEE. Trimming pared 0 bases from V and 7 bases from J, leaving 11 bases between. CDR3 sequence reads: CASSLVGGDNSPLHF. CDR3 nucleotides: TGTGCCAGCAGCTTGGTGGGGGGGGACAATTCACCCCTCCACTTT.

The CDR3 loop is CASSYSRATPNSPLHF. Here the CDR3 DNA reads TGTGCCAGCAGTTACTCGAGGGCCACACCCAATTCACCCCTCCACTTT. This chain links TRBV6-5 with TRBJ1-6; D remains ambiguous. The CDR3 has 16 residues. V shed 0 bases and J shed 7 bases, with 13 bases lying between them. Germline assignment: CDR1 MNHEY and CDR2 SVGAGI.

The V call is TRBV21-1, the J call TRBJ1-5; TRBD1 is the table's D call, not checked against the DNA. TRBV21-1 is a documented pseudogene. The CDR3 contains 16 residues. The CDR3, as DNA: TGTGCCAGCAGCAAATACCCAGGGCTAATTAATCAGCCCCAGCATTTT. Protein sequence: CASSKYPGLINQPQHF.

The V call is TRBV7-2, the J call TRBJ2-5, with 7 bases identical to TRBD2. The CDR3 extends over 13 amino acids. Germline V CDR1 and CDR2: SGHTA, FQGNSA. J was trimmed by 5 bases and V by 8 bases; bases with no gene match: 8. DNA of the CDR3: TGTGCCAGCGCGGGAGTCACGGGGGAGACCCAGTACTTC. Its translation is CASAGVTGETQYF.

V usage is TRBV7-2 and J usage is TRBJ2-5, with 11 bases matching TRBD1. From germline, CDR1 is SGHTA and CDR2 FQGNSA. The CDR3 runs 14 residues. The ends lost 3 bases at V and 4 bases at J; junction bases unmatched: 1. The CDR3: CASSLGTGGETQYF. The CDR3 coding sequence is TGTGCCAGCAGCTTGGGGACAGGGGGAGAGACCCAGTACTTC.

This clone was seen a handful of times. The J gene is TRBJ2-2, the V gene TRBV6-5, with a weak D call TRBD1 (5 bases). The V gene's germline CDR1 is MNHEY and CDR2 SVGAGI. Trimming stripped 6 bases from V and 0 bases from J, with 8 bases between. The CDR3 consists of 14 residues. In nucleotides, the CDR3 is TGTGCCAGCAGGGGGCAATCGAACACCGGGGAGCTGTTTTTT. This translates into CASRGQSNTGELFF.

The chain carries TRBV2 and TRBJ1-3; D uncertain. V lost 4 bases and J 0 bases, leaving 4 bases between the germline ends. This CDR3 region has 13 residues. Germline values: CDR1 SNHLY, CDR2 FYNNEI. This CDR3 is CASSVISGNTIYF. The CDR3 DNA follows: TGTGCCAGCAGTGTAATCTCTGGAAACACCATATATTTT.

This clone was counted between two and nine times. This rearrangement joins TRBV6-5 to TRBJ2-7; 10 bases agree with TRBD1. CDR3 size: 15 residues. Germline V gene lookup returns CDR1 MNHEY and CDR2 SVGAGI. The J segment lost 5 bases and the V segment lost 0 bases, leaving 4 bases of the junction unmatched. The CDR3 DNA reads TGTGCCAGCAGTTACTCTGGGGACAGGGGCGACGAGCAGTACTTC. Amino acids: CASSYSGDRGDEQYF.

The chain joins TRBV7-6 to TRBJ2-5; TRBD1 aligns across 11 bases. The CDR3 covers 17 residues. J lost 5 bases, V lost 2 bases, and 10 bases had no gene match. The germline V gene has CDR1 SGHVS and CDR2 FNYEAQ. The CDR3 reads CASSLSFGTGGTETQYF. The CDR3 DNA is TGTGCCAGCAGCTTATCGTTTGGGACAGGGGGAACGGAGACCCAGTACTTC.

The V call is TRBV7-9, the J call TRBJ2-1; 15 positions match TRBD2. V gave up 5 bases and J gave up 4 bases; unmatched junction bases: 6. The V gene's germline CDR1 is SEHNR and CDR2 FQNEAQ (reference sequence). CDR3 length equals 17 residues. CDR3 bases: TGTGCCAGCAGCCCCCTAGGACTAGCGGGAGGGTACAATGAGCAGTTCTTC. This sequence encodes CASSPLGLAGGYNEQFF.

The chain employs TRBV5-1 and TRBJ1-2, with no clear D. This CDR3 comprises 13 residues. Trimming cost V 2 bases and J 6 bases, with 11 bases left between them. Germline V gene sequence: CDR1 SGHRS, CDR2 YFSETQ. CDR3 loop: CASSFDYLDGYTF. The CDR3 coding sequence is TGCGCCAGCAGCTTTGATTATCTAGATGGCTACACCTTC.

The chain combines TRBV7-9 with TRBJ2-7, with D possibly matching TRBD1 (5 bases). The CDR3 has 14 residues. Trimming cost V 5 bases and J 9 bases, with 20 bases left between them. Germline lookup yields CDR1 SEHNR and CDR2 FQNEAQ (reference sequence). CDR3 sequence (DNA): TGTGCCAGCAGCCCAGGGTTCGGGTGGTCCGGGCAGTACTTC. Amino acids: CASSPGFGWSGQYF.

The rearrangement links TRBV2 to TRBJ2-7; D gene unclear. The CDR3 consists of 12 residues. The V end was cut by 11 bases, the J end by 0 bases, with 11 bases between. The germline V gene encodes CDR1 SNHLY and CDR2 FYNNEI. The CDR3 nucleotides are TGTGCCGGCGGTGGCAGCTCCTACGAGCAGTACTTC. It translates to CAGGGSSYEQYF.

The CDR3 region has the DNA TGTGCCAGCAGCGCCGTAAACCAGGGAGGAGGGGAGACCCAGTACTTC. Translated, it gives CASSAVNQGGGETQYF. The V and J genes are TRBV9 and TRBJ2-5, with D tentatively TRBD2 (6 bases). V was trimmed by 3 bases and J by 5 bases, leaving 20 bases between them. Germline V gene data show CDR1 as SGDLS and CDR2 as YYNGEE. The CDR3 is 16 amino acids. The entire variable domain, with the rest obtained from reference TRBV9 and TRBJ2-5, is as follows: DSGVTQTPKHLITATGQRVTLRCSPRSGDLSVYWYQQSLDQGLQFLIQYYNGEERAKGNILERFSAQQFPDLHSELNLSSLELGDSALYFCASSAVNQGGGETQYFGPGTRLLVL.

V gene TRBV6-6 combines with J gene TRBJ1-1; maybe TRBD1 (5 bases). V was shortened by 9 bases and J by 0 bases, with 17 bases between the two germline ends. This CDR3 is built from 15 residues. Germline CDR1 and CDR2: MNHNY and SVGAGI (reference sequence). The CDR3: CASSSRGQLNTEAFF. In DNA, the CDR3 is TGTGCCAGTTCCTCGCGAGGACAACTGAACACTGAAGCTTTCTTT.

For the CDR3, the DNA is TGTGCCAGTAGTATGCGGGCTAGCGGGTACACCGGGGAGCTGTTTTTT. Its translation is CASSMRASGYTGELFF. This sequence joins TRBV19 and TRBJ2-2, with 8 bases aligning to TRBD2. After removal of 3 bases from V and 3 bases from J, the junction contained 6 bases not matched to a gene. The CDR3 is 16 residues long. CDR1 and CDR2 (germline): LNHDA, SQIVND (reference sequence).

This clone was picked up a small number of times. In DNA form, the CDR3 reads TGTGCCAGCAGCAGGGACAGGGGGCCCCTTAAGGGCAATGAGCAGTTCTTC. Encoded protein: CASSRDRGPLKGNEQFF. This rearrangement joins TRBV9 to TRBJ2-1; 12 bases are shared with TRBD1. The V and J ends lost 4 bases and 6 bases, in that order; junction bases with no gene match: 11. The CDR3 covers 17 residues. The germline gives CDR1 SGDLS, CDR2 YYNGEE.

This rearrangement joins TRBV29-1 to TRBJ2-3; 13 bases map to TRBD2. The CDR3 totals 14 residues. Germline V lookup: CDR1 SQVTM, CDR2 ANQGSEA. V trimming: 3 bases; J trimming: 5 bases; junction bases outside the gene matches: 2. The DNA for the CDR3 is TGCAGCGTTGACCGGACTAGCGGGGGAGATACGCAGTATTTT. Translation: CSVDRTSGGDTQYF.